This T cell receptor (beta chain) was captured in a study of siplizumab effects on memory and regulatory T cells. The protocol was immunoSEQ multiplex PCR, while the TCRdb copy is restricted to in-frame clones and leaves out a portion. The repertoire includes about 91,000 clones, more than 95% of them detected once, and roughly 0.031% sits in the top ten. As to this clone: Its antigen is still unknown.

Germline V gene sequence: CDR1 SGHTA, CDR2 FQGNSA. The ends lost 1 base at V and 6 bases at J; junction bases unmatched: 5. The CDR3 is 15 residues long. Study findings and constraints: The majority of clones, roughly 75-96% of proliferating CD4+ or CD8+ clones, lacked an assignable naive or memory phenotype. Confirmation that proliferating Tregs from siplizumab cultures had suppressive function was not obtained.

Sequenced material: naive CD4+ T cells sorted from blood. The clonotype originates from a human donor in good health. V usage is TRBV7-2 and J usage is TRBJ2-3; 9 nucleotides line up with TRBD2. The CDR3 loop reads CASSLVAGGPDTQYF. The CDR3 nucleotides read TGTGCCAGCAGCTTAGTGGCGGGGGGGCCGGATACGCAGTATTTT. The whole variable domain, remainder taken from reference TRBV7-2 and TRBJ2-3, is GAGVSQSPSNKVTEKGKDVELRCDPISGHTALYWYRQSLGQGLEFLIYFQGNSAPDKSGLPSDRFSAERTGGSVSTLTIQRTQQEDSAVYLCASSLVAGGPDTQYFGPGTRLTVL.